Each of the 17 T cell receptor beta chains below was sequenced from the same sample in a study of blood T cell repertoires in COVID-19 (dated by TCRdb to 2019 to 2021). The protocol used for the library was the immunoSEQ multiplex PCR assay. TCRdb mirrors the immuneACCESS table, restricted to in-frame sequences. Some clones are absent from its copies; in checked studies, under half trace to an unresolved V gene, and the reason for the others is unknown. The sample records some 180,000 clones, roughly 79% of which are singletons. The ten top clones hold approximately 9.9% of the sample. The sample comprised peripheral blood. The source of these receptors is a woman aged 40 to 55 with COVID-19, enrolled during active disease.

This clone was observed many times. The chain recombines TRBV2 with TRBJ1-4, with D tentatively TRBD1 (6 bases). Trimming took off 5 bases at V and 2 bases at J, with 12 bases between the two ends. The germline V gene has CDR1 SNHLY and CDR2 FYNNEI. This CDR3 is 15 amino acids long. The DNA of the CDR3 is TGTGCCAGCAGTCTACACAGGGTCACTAATGAAAAACTGTTTTTT. Its translation: CASSLHRVTNEKLFF.

This clone was seen a handful of times. The chain joins TRBV15 to TRBJ2-2; the D gene is possibly TRBD2 (5 bases). This CDR3 has 15 residues. Per the germline V gene, CDR1 is LNHNV and CDR2 is YYDKDF (reference sequence). Deletions cut 0 bases from V and 5 bases from J, with 10 bases between. CDR3 amino acids: CATSRERAVTGELFF. As DNA, the CDR3 is TGTGCCACCAGCAGAGAGCGGGCCGTTACCGGGGAGCTGTTTTTT.

CDR3 bases: TGTGCCAGCAGTTTAACCCAGACAGTCTATGGCTACACCTTC. It codes for CASSLTQTVYGYTF. The chain recombines TRBV28 with TRBJ1-2, with a tentative D call TRBD1 (5 bases). Germline values: CDR1 MDHEN, CDR2 SYDVKM. The CDR3 extends over 14 amino acids. V dropped 2 bases and J dropped 4 bases, with 11 bases sitting between them.

The CDR3 coding sequence is TGTGCCAGCAGGGGACAGACTAACTATGGCTACACCTTC. Amino acids: CASRGQTNYGYTF. The gene calls are TRBV25-1 and TRBJ1-2, with 7 bases identical to TRBD1. Germline CDR1 MGHDK, CDR2 SYGVNS. The CDR3 runs to 13 residues. The J segment lost 0 bases and the V segment lost 6 bases, leaving 1 base of the junction unmatched.

This chain connects TRBV6-1 to TRBJ1-5; tentative D call: TRBD1 (5 bases). This CDR3 is 15 amino acids long. Germline lookup yields CDR1 MNHNS and CDR2 SASEGT. V was shortened by 3 bases and J by 5 bases, with 14 bases between the two germline ends. As DNA, the CDR3 is TGTGCCAGCAGTGATTTTCGACAGACCGATCAGCCCCAGCATTTT. It yields the protein CASSDFRQTDQPQHF.

The J gene is TRBJ2-7, the V gene TRBV28; the match to TRBD1 covers 8 bases. Unmatched junction bases numbered 3, after V lost 4 bases and J lost 1 base. Looked up from germline, CDR1 is MDHEN and CDR2 is SYDVKM. CDR3 length: 14 residues. This chain's CDR3 is CASSSTGVSYEQYF. CDR3 DNA: TGTGCCAGCAGTTCGACAGGGGTTTCCTACGAGCAGTACTTC.

This chain uses TRBV16 with TRBJ1-1, with D unclear. CDR1 is KGHSY, CDR2 FQNENV, per germline. V was pared by 3 bases and J by 1 base, with 15 bases between. This CDR3 contains 16 residues. Here the CDR3 reads CASSQIALGENTEAFF. The CDR3 DNA reads TGTGCCAGCAGCCAGATTGCCCTCGGGGAGAACACTGAAGCTTTCTTT.

This chain joins TRBV13 and TRBJ2-3; 10 bases agree with TRBD1. The V and J ends lost 6 bases and 3 bases, in that order; junction bases with no gene match: 6. The CDR3 is 15 residues long. Germline V CDR1 and CDR2: PRHDT, FYEKMQ (reference sequence). The CDR3 loop is CASSFRTGGTDTQYF. The CDR3 region has the DNA TGTGCCAGCAGTTTCCGGACAGGGGGGACAGATACGCAGTATTTT.

The chain is built from TRBV29-1 and TRBJ2-5; 7 nucleotides align to TRBD2. V trimming: 5 bases; J trimming: 0 bases; junction bases outside the gene matches: 3. The CDR3 runs to 13 residues. The V gene's germline CDR1 is SQVTM and CDR2 ANQGSEA. The CDR3 sequence is CSVPGGHQETQYF. CDR3 DNA sequence: TGCAGCGTTCCGGGAGGACACCAAGAGACCCAGTACTTC. Together with reference TRBV29-1 and TRBJ2-5, the CDR3 gives the full variable domain: SAVISQKPSRDICQRGTSLTIQCQVDSQVTMMFWYRQQPGQSLTLIATANQGSEATYESGFVIDKFPISRPNLTFSTLTVSNMSPEDSSIYLCSVPGGHQETQYFGPGTRLLVL.

This chain uses TRBV21-1 with TRBJ1-5. TRBV21-1 is a pseudogene. The CDR3 is 19 residues long. In DNA, the CDR3 is TGTGCCAGCAGCAAAGGCGGGTGTGTTGGTCCTAGCCTGAATCAGCCCCAGCATTTT. It translates to CASSKGGCVGPSLNQPQHF.

The chain couples TRBV24-1 to TRBJ1-5; TRBD1 matches at 8 bases. Looked up from germline, CDR1 is KGHDR and CDR2 is SFDVKD. V shed 10 bases, J shed 2 bases, and the junction held 3 bases outside the gene matches. This CDR3 is 13 amino acids long. CDR3 in amino acids: CATQGAGNQPQHF. The CDR3 nucleotides are TGTGCCACTCAGGGGGCAGGCAATCAGCCCCAGCATTTT.

This chain links TRBV7-8 with TRBJ1-3; weak D call: TRBD1 (5 bases). The CDR3 extends over 17 amino acids. Trimming cost V 1 base and J 0 bases, with 13 bases left between them. Germline V gene sequence: CDR1 SGHVS, CDR2 FQNEAQ. CDR3 loop: CASSLGSWGDSGNTIYF. CDR3 bases: TGTGCCAGCAGCTTAGGATCCTGGGGGGACTCTGGAAACACCATATATTTT.

The chain has TRBV3-1 (or the pseudogene TRBV3-2) and TRBJ2-1, with TRBD2 identical over 15 bases. V was pared by 5 bases and J by 16 bases, with 12 bases of the junction left unmatched. The CDR3 has 15 residues. Germline V gene lookup returns CDR1 LGHDT and CDR2 YNNKEL (reference sequence). CDR3 amino acids: CASSVEGLAGGFDFF. DNA of the CDR3: TGTGCCAGCAGCGTCGAGGGACTAGCGGGAGGCTTTGATTTCTTC.

The V and J genes are TRBV18 and TRBJ1-6; D remains ambiguous. The V gene's germline CDR1 is KGHSH and CDR2 LQKENI. The CDR3 is 13 residues long. V was shortened by 5 bases and J by 9 bases, with 11 bases between the two germline ends. This CDR3 reads CASSSFEGSPLHF. DNA for the CDR3: TGTGCCAGCTCATCCTTTGAGGGTTCACCCCTCCACTTT.

This chain uses TRBV19 with TRBJ2-2; 9 bases align to TRBD2. Trimming removed 6 bases from V and 5 bases from J; junction bases left unmatched: 4. CDR1 is LNHDA and CDR2 is SQIVND in the germline V gene (reference sequence). The CDR3 is 14 residues long. In nucleotides, the CDR3 is TGTGCCAGTAGAGGGACTAGCCAAACCGGGGAGCTGTTTTTT. As protein: CASRGTSQTGELFF.

The gene calls are TRBV30 and TRBJ2-7; TRBD2 is a possible D gene (6 bases). CDR1 and CDR2 (germline): GTSNPN, SVGIG (reference sequence). This CDR3 is built from 14 residues. Deletions cut 0 bases from V and 4 bases from J, with 13 bases between. CDR3 protein: CAWSVRLARYEQYF. CDR3 bases: TGTGCCTGGAGTGTGCGGCTAGCGAGGTACGAGCAGTACTTC.

V gene TRBV7-3 combines with J gene TRBJ2-2, with 10 bases lining up with TRBD2. This CDR3 has 17 residues. Germline V CDR1 and CDR2: SGHTA, FQGTGA. J lost 6 bases, V lost 0 bases, and 7 bases had no gene match. The CDR3 reads CASSLTGLAGASGELFF. The CDR3 DNA sequence: TGTGCCAGCAGCTTAACGGGGCTAGCGGGAGCCTCCGGGGAGCTGTTTTTT.